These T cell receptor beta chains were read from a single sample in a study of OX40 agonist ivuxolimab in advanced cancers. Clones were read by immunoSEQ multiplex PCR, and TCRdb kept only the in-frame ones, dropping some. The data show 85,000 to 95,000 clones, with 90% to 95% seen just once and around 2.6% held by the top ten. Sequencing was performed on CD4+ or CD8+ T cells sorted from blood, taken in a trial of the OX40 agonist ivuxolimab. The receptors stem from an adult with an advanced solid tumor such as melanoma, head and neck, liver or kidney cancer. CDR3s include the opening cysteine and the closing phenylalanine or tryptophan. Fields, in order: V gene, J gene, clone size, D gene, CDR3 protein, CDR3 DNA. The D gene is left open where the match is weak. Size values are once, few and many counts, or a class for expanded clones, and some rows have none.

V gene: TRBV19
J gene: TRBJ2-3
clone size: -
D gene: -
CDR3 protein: CASSNNQKQYF
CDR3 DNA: TGTGCCAGTAGTAACAACCAGAAGCAGTATTTT

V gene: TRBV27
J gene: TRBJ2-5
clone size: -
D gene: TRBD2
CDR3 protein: CASSPPRTSGRGETQYF
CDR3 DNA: TGTGCCAGCAGTCCACCCCGGACTAGCGGGAGAGGAGAGACCCAGTACTTC

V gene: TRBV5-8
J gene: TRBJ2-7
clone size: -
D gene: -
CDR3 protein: CASSQRSAYEQYF
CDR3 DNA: TGTGCCAGCAGCCAAAGGAGTGCCTACGAGCAGTACTTC

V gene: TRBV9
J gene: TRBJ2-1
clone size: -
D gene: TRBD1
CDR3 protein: CASSITGTGQFF
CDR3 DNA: TGTGCCAGCAGCATCACCGGGACAGGCCAGTTCTTC

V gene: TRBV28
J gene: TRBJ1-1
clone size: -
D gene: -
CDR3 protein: CASSFKPAFF
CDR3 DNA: TGTGCCAGCAGTTTTAAGCCTGCTTTCTTT

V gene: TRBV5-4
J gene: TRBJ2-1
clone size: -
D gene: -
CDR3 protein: CASSLVSFGDEQFF
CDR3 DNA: TGTGCCAGCAGCTTGGTCTCCTTCGGCGATGAGCAGTTCTTC

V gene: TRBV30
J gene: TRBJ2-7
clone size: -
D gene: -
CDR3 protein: CAWNAAGMGYEQYF
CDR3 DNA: TGTGCCTGGAACGCCGCAGGTATGGGCTACGAGCAGTACTTC

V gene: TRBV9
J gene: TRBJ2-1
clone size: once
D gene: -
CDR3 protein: CASSPRAQGASYNEQFF
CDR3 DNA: TGTGCCAGCAGCCCCAGGGCCCAGGGAGCATCCTACAATGAGCAGTTCTTC

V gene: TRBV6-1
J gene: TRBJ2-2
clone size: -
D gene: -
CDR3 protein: CASSEGVTGELFF
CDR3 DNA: TGTGCCAGCAGTGAAGGGGTAACCGGGGAGCTGTTTTTT

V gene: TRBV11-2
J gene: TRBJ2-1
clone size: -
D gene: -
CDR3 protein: CASSPRGEIWEQFF
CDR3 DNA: TGTGCCAGCAGCCCCAGGGGGGAAATCTGGGAGCAGTTCTTC

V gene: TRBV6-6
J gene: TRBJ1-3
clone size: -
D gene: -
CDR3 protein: CASSTASSGNTIYF
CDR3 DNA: TGTGCCAGCAGTACCGCCAGCTCTGGAAACACCATATATTTT

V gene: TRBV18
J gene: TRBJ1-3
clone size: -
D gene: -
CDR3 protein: CASSDRTVTGGNTIYF
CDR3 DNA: TGTGCCAGCTCGGATCGGACAGTGACCGGGGGAAACACCATATATTTT

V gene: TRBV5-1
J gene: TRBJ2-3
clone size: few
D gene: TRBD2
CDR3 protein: CASSFGRNSGRRATDTQYF
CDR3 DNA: TGCGCCAGCAGCTTTGGACGGAATAGCGGGAGACGCGCCACAGATACGCAGTATTTT

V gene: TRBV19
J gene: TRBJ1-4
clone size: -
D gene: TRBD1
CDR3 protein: CASSRQGGNEKLFF
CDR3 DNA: TGTGCCAGTAGTAGACAGGGGGGGAATGAAAAACTGTTTTTT

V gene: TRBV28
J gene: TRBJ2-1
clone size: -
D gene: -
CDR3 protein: CASSSGTVGNEQFF
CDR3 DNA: TGTGCCAGCAGTTCCGGAACCGTCGGTAATGAGCAGTTCTTC

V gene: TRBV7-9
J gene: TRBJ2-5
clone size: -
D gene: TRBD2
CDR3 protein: CASSIWAAGGRETQYF
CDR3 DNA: TGTGCCAGCAGCATTTGGGCGGCGGGAGGGAGAGAGACCCAGTACTTC

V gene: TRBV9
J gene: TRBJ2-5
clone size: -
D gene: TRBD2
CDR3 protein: CASSVGVAGGPGETQYF
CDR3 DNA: TGTGCCAGCAGCGTAGGGGTAGCGGGAGGGCCAGGAGAGACCCAGTACTTC

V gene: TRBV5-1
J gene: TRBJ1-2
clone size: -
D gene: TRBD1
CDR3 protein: CASSWTGQGANGYTF
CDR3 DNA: TGCGCCAGCAGCTGGACGGGACAGGGGGCGAATGGCTACACCTTC

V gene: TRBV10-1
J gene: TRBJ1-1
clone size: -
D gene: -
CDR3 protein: CAGYKQDEAFF
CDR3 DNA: TGCGCCGGATATAAGCAGGACGAAGCTTTCTTT

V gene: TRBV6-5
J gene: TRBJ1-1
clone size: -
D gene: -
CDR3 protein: CASSRGVTEAFF
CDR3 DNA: TGTGCCAGCTCTAGGGGGGTGACTGAAGCTTTCTTT

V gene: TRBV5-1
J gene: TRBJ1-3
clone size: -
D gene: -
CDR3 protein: CASSLAGADGNTIYF
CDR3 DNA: TGCGCCAGCAGCCTTGCCGGGGCTGACGGAAACACCATATATTTT

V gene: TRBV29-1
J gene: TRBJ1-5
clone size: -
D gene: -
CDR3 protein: CSVEGRTSNQPQHF
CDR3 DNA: TGCAGCGTTGAAGGCAGGACCAGCAATCAGCCCCAGCATTTT

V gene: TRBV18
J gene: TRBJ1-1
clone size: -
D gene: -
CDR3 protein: CASSPQNRVEAFF
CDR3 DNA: TGTGCCAGCTCACCCCAAAACAGGGTTGAAGCTTTCTTT

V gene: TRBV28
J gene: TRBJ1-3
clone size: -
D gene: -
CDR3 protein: CASSLSLPGNTIYF
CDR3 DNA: TGTGCCAGCAGTTTATCTCTACCTGGAAACACCATATATTTT

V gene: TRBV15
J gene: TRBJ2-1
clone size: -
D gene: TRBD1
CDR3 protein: CATSRDRDRGSEQFF
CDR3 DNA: TGTGCCACCAGCAGAGACCGGGACAGGGGGAGTGAGCAGTTCTTC

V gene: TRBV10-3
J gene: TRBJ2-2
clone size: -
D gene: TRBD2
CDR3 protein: CAIRLAATNTGELFF
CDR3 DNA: TGTGCCATCAGGCTAGCGGCCACGAACACCGGGGAGCTGTTTTTT

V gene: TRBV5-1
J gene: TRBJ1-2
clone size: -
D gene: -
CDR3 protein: CASSLGGTGLNYGYTF
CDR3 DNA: TGCGCCAGCAGCTTGGGGGGTACAGGGCTCAACTATGGCTACACCTTC

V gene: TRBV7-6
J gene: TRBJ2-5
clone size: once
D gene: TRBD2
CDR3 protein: CASSLSGRAGRETQYF
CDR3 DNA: TGTGCCAGCAGCCTAAGCGGGAGGGCCGGGAGAGAGACCCAGTACTTC

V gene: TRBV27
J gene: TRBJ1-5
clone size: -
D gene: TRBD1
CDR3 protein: CASSFRGTANSNQPQHF
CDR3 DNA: TGTGCCAGCAGTTTTCGCGGGACAGCTAATAGCAATCAGCCCCAGCATTTT

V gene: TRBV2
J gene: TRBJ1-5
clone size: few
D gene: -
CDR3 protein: CASNPWEGENQPQHF
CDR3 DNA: TGTGCCAGCAACCCGTGGGAAGGGGAGAATCAGCCCCAGCATTTT

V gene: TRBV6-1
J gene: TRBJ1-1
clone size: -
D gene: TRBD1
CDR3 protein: CASRGQGVDEAFF
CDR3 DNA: TGTGCCAGCAGGGGACAGGGGGTGGATGAAGCTTTCTTT

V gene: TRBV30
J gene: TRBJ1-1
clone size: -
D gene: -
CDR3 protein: CAWSRLANPEAFF
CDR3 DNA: TGTGCCTGGAGCCGCCTCGCGAACCCTGAAGCTTTCTTT

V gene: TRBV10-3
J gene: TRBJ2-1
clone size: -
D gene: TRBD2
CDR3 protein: CASSGSLSNEQFF
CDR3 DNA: TGTGCCTCCAGCGGGAGTTTATCAAATGAGCAGTTCTTC

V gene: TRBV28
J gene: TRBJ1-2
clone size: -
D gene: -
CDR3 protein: CASSLWSRETFF
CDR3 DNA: TGTGCCAGCAGTTTATGGTCCAGGGAAACCTTCTTC

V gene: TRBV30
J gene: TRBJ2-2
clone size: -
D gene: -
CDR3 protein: CAWSVQATGELFF
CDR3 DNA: TGTGCCTGGAGTGTACAGGCTACCGGGGAGCTGTTTTTT

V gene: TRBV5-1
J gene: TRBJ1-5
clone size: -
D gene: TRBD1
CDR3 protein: CASSRGQPGQPQHF
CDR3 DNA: TGCGCCAGCAGTCGGGGACAGCCCGGTCAGCCCCAGCATTTT

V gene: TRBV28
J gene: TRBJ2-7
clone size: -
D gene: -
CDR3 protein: CASSLQAYEQYF
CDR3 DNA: TGTGCCAGCAGTTTACAGGCCTACGAGCAGTACTTC

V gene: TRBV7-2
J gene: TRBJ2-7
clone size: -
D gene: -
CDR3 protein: CASSSVGSATYEQYF
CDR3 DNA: TGTGCCAGCAGCTCGGTGGGTAGCGCGACCTACGAGCAGTACTTC

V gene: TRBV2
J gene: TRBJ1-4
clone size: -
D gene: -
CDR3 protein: CASGGGGYEKLFF
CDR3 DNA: TGTGCCAGCGGAGGGGGGGGATATGAAAAACTGTTTTTT

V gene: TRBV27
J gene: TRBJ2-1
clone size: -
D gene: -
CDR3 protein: CASSLSPTRGQGQFF
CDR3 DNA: TGTGCCAGCAGTTTATCCCCAACGCGGGGGCAGGGGCAGTTCTTC

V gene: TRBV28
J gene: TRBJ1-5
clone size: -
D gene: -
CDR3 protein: CASSLERISNQPQHF
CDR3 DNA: TGTGCCAGCAGTTTAGAACGGATTAGCAATCAGCCCCAGCATTTT

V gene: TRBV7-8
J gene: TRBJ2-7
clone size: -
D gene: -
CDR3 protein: CASSVRGPGEQYF
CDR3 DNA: TGTGCCAGCAGCGTCAGGGGTCCGGGCGAGCAGTACTTC

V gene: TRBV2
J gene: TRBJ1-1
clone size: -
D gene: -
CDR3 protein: CASSLEGVNTEAFF
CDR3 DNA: TGTGCCAGCAGTCTCGAGGGGGTGAACACTGAAGCTTTCTTT

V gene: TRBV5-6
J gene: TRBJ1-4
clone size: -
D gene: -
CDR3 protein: CASSFLTTPNEKLFF
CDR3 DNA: TGTGCCAGCAGCTTCCTAACAACTCCGAATGAAAAACTGTTTTTT

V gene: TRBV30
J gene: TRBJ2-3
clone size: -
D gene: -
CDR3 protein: CAWTRNGPDTQYF
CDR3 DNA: TGTGCCTGGACCCGAAACGGCCCAGATACGCAGTATTTT

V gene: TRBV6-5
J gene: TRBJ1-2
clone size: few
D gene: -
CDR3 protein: CASSPGPYGYTF
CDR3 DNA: TGTGCCAGCAGCCCGGGGCCCTATGGCTACACCTTC

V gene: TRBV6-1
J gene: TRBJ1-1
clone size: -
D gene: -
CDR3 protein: CASRTVGRDEAFF
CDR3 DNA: TGTGCCAGCAGGACGGTAGGGAGGGATGAAGCTTTCTTT